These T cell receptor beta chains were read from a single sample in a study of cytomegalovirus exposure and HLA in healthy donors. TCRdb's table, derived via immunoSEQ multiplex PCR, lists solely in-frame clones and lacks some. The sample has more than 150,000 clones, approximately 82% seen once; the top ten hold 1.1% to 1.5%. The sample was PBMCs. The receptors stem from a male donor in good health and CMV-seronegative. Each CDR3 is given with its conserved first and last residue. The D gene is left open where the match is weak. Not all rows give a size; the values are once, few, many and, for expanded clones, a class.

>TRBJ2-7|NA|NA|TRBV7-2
TGTGCCAGCAGCCCCAGGACTATTGCCGAGCAGTACTTC
CASSPRTIAEQYF
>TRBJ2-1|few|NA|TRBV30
TGTGCCTGGATCCCGGGAGCCCGAGCGGGCACCAATGAGCAGTTCTTC
CAWIPGARAGTNEQFF
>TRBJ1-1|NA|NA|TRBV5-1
TGCGCCAGCAGCTTCAGACAGGCCTCCGAAGCTTTCTTT
CASSFRQASEAFF
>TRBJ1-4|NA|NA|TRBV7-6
TGTGCCAGCAGCCTGAGGGCAACTAATGAAAAACTGTTTTTT
CASSLRATNEKLFF
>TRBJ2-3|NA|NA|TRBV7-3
TGTGCCAGCAGACCTACGCCAGGGAGCACAGATACGCAGTATTTT
CASRPTPGSTDTQYF
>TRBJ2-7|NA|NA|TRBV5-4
TGTGCCAGCAGGGACGGCGGGTCCTACGAGCAGTACTTC
CASRDGGSYEQYF
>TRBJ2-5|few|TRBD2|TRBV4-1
TGCGCCAGCAGCCAACCGAACGCCGAGACTAGCGGCCAAGAGACCCAGTACTTC
CASSQPNAETSGQETQYF
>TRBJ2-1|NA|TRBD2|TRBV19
TGTGCCAGTAGTAAGACGACTAGCGGCAACAATGAGCAGTTCTTC
CASSKTTSGNNEQFF
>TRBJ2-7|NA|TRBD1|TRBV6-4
TGTGCCAGCAGTGTTCAGGGGGCAGCCTACGAGCAGTACTTC
CASSVQGAAYEQYF
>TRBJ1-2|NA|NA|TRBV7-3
TGTGCCAGCAGCTTAACCCCAGGGTACTATGGCTACACCTTC
CASSLTPGYYGYTF
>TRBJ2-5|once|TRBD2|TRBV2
TGTGCCAGCAGTGAAGCTAGCGGGGTCCAAGAGACCCAGTACTTC
CASSEASGVQETQYF
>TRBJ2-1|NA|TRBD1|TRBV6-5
TGTGCCAGCAGTTACTCCGGACAGGGGAGGTATGAGCAGTTCTTC
CASSYSGQGRYEQFF
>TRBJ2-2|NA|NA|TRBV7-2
TGTGCCAGCAGCTTAGCGCACGGCACCGGGGAGCTGTTTTTT
CASSLAHGTGELFF
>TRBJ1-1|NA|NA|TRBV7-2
TGTGCCAGCAGCCCCACCTCCCAGGACACTGAAGCTTTCTTT
CASSPTSQDTEAFF
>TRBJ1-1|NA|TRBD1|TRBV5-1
TGCGCCAGCAGGTCCACAGGGGGCGGCACTGAAGCTTTCTTT
CASRSTGGGTEAFF
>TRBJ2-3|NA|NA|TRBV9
TGTGCCAGCAGCGTAGAGGGGGGCACAGATACGCAGTATTTT
CASSVEGGTDTQYF
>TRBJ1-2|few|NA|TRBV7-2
TGTGCCAGCAGCGCGAGTGGCTACACCTTC
CASSASGYTF
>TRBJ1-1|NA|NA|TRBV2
TGTGCCAGCAGTGAAACACATAACACTGAAGCTTTCTTT
CASSETHNTEAFF
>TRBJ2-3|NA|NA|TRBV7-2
TGTGCCAGCAGCTTATCGCGCCATAGCACAGATACGCAGTATTTT
CASSLSRHSTDTQYF
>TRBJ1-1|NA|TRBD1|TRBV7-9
TGTGCCAGCAGCCCTGACCCGGGACAGATAAACACTGAAGCTTTCTTT
CASSPDPGQINTEAFF
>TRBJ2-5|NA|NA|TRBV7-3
TGTGCCAGCAGCGCGGGGTCTAGCTCATTAGGGACCCAGTACTTC
CASSAGSSSLGTQYF
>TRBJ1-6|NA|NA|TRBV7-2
TGTGCCAGCAGCTCGAAGCGACAGGTGAATTATAATTCACCCCTCCACTTT
CASSSKRQVNYNSPLHF
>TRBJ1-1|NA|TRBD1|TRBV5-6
TGTGCCAGCAGCTTGGGGACAGGGCAAACTGAAGCTTTCTTT
CASSLGTGQTEAFF
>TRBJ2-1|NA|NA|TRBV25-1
TGTGCCAGCAGTGAAGCCCAGGATTACAATGAGCAGTTCTTC
CASSEAQDYNEQFF
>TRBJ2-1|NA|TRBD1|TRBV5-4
TGTGCCAGCAGCTCGGGACAGGGGGTCAACAATGAGCAGTTCTTC
CASSSGQGVNNEQFF
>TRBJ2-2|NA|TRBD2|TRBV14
TGTGCCAGCAGCCTATCTAGCGGGATGAACACCGGGGAGCTGTTTTTT
CASSLSSGMNTGELFF
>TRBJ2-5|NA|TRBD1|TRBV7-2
TGTGCCAGCAGCTTAGCGCTACAGGGGGCCTTCGAGACCCAGTACTTC
CASSLALQGAFETQYF
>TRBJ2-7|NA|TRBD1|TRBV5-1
TGCGCCAGCAGCTTGGTCGGGACAGGGGGGTACGAGCAGTACTTC
CASSLVGTGGYEQYF
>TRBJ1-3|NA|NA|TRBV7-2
TGTGCCAGCAGCTTATTCGAGGGTGCCTCCTCTGGAAACACCATATATTTT
CASSLFEGASSGNTIYF
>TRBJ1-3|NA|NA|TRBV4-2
TGTGCCAGCAGCCCTCGGTCTTCCGGAAACACCATATATTTT
CASSPRSSGNTIYF
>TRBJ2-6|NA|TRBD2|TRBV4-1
TGCGCCAGCAGCCAAGAAAGAAGCGGGAGCAGTGGGGCCAACGTCCTGACTTTC
CASSQERSGSSGANVLTF
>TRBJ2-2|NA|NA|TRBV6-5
TGTGCCAGCAGTTACTCAGGACAGAGCACCGGGGAGCTGTTTTTT
CASSYSGQSTGELFF
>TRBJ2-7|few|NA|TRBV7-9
TGTGCCAGCAGCCCGGAGGTGGGCGAGCAGTACTTC
CASSPEVGEQYF
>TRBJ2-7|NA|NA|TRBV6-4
TGTGCCAGCACCCAACAAACAGAGCAGGCGAGCACCTACGAGCAGTACTTC
CASTQQTEQASTYEQYF